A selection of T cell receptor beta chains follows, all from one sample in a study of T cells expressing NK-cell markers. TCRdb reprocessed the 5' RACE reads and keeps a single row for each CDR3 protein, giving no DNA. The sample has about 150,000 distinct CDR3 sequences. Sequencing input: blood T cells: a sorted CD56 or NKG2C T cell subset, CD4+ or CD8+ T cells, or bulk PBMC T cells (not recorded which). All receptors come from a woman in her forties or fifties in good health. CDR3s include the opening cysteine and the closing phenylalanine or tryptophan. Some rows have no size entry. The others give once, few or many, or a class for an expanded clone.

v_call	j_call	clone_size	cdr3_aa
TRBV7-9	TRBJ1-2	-	CASTTGGTGYTF
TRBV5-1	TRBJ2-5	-	CASSLGLAGVIGLETQYF
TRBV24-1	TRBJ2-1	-	CATSDGKRRDNEQFF
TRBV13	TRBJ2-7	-	CASTRPGSASYEQYF
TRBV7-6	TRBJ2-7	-	CASSLVSGQGYEQYF
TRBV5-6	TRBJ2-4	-	CASSLYDQNIQYF
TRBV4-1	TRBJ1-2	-	CASSQGGRDGYTF
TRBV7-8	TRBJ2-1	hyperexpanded	CASARLNNEQFF
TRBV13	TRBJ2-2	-	CASSLNQGSDAGELFF
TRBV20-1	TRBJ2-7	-	CSARGLAASSYEQYF
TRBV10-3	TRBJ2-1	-	CAIRPRDLEVGEQFF
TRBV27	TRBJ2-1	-	CASSLVGGHEQFF
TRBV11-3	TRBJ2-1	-	CASSHRGSGASYNEQFF
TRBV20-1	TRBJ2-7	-	CSASDLAGEGYVDEQYF
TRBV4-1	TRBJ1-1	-	CASSLLVGQANTEAFF
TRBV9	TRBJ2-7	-	CASGPSGTSIYEQYF
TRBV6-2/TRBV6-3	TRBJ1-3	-	CASSYSAVGPAGNTIYF
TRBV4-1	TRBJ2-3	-	CASSQDPAPDTQYF
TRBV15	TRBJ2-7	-	CATSSPRDSLLDEQYF
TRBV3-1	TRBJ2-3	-	CASSQVLAGGPDTQYF
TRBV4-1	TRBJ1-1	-	CASSQDTRPIEAFF
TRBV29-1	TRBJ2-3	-	CSVEDLKTSGSADTQYF
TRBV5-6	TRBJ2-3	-	CASSLKAGESPDTQYF
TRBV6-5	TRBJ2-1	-	CASSNREGGYSYNEQFF